Listed below are T cell receptor beta chains from one sample, sequenced in a study of radiotherapy plus CTLA-4 blockade in lung cancer. Method: immunoSEQ multiplex PCR; TCRdb's copy keeps in-frame clones and lacks some. The sample carries tens of thousands of clones, roughly four fifths recorded once. The sample was peripheral blood, taken from a patient treated with radiotherapy plus ipilimumab. The receptors stem from a human donor with non-small cell lung cancer that progressed on radiotherapy plus ipilimumab. The CDR3 runs from the conserved cysteine through the conserved F or W. A D gene is named only where the DNA matches it firmly. Some rows mark clone size as missing; the rest say once, few, many or name a class of expanded clone.

CDR3aa | CDR3nt | abundance | j_gene | len | d_gene | v_gene
CASSPGQGANYGYTF | TGCGCCAGCAGCCCGGGACAGGGGGCAAACTATGGCTACACCTTC | once | TRBJ1-2 | 15 | TRBD1 | TRBV5-1
CASSLGPGGLGGGAWETQYF | TGCGCCAGCAGCTTGGGCCCAGGCGGCCTAGGCGGGGGGGCCTGGGAGACCCAGTACTTC | NA | TRBJ2-5 | 20 | TRBD2 | TRBV5-1
CASSLDRVGNTGELFF | TGTGCCAGCAGTCTGGACAGGGTGGGGAACACCGGGGAGCTGTTTTTT | once | TRBJ2-2 | 16 | TRBD1 | TRBV27
CASSEPGLLSPYEQYF | TGTGCCAGCAGCGAACCGGGACTACTTTCACCCTACGAGCAGTACTTC | NA | TRBJ2-7 | 16 | TRBD2 | TRBV4-2
CASSQTFRDTQYF | TGTGCCAGCAGCCAGACATTCAGGGATACGCAGTATTTT | NA | TRBJ2-3 | 13 | NA | TRBV7-9
CASSFPPATGTSQFF | TGTGCCAGCAGCTTTCCCCCCGCAACCGGGACTTCGCAGTTCTTC | NA | TRBJ2-1 | 15 | NA | TRBV11-2
CASSPTGFGNTIYF | TGTGCCAGCAGCCCAACAGGGTTCGGAAACACCATATATTTT | once | TRBJ1-3 | 14 | NA | TRBV13
CASSQDWGAYNEQFF | TGCGCCAGCAGCCAAGATTGGGGAGCTTACAATGAGCAGTTCTTC | NA | TRBJ2-1 | 15 | NA | TRBV4-3
CASSLSTGANTEAFF | TGTGCCAGCAGCTTATCCACAGGGGCGAACACTGAAGCTTTCTTT | NA | TRBJ1-1 | 15 | TRBD1 | TRBV7-3
CASSGTGASMGYTF | TGCGCCAGTTCAGGGACGGGAGCCTCCATGGGCTACACCTTC | NA | TRBJ1-2 | 14 | NA | TRBV5-1
CASSFHRAGTEAFF | TGTGCCAGCAGTTTTCACAGGGCGGGCACTGAAGCTTTCTTT | NA | TRBJ1-1 | 14 | NA | TRBV27
CASSLGSETQYF | TGCGCCAGCAGCTTGGGGAGCGAGACCCAGTACTTC | NA | TRBJ2-5 | 12 | NA | TRBV5-1
CASSLSRGDTIYF | TGTGCCAGCAGCTTATCCAGGGGAGACACCATATATTTT | once | TRBJ1-3 | 13 | NA | TRBV13
CASSPGQGEYNEQFF | TGTGCCAGCAGCCCCGGACAGGGTGAATACAATGAGCAGTTCTTC | NA | TRBJ2-1 | 15 | TRBD1 | TRBV7-9
CASSIYTGTEQYF | TGTGCCAGCAGCATATATACAGGGACCGAGCAGTACTTC | few | TRBJ2-7 | 13 | NA | TRBV11-2
CASSETGNQPQHF | TGTGCCAGCAGTGAGACAGGCAATCAGCCCCAGCATTTT | NA | TRBJ1-5 | 13 | NA | TRBV2
CASSEKFDRVYTGELFF | TGTGCCAGCAGTGAAAAATTTGACAGGGTGTACACCGGGGAGCTGTTTTTT | NA | TRBJ2-2 | 17 | TRBD1 | TRBV6-1
CASSPPRTGYEKLFF | TGTGCCAGCTCACCACCGAGAACAGGGTATGAAAAACTGTTTTTT | NA | TRBJ1-4 | 15 | NA | TRBV18
CASSESGTGRSEQYF | TGTGCCAGCAGTGAATCGGGGACAGGAAGGTCCGAGCAGTACTTC | few | TRBJ2-7 | 15 | TRBD1 | TRBV2
CASSLDQQGGVVVSYEQYF | TGTGCCAGCAGCTTAGATCAACAGGGGGGGGTAGTTGTTTCCTACGAGCAGTACTTC | NA | TRBJ2-7 | 19 | NA | TRBV11-3
CASRGQGRYGYTF | TGTGCCAGCAGGGGACAGGGTCGCTATGGCTACACCTTC | NA | TRBJ1-2 | 13 | TRBD1 | TRBV6-5
CASSEAVQGNTIYF | TGTGCCAGCAGTGAAGCGGTACAGGGTAACACCATATATTTT | NA | TRBJ1-3 | 14 | NA | TRBV6-1
CASSDTDNLYGYTF | TGTGCCAGCTCAGACACAGACAACCTCTATGGCTACACCTTC | NA | TRBJ1-2 | 14 | NA | TRBV18
CASSKPGQGRFPGANVLTF | TGTGCCAGTAGTAAACCGGGACAGGGGCGGTTTCCTGGGGCCAACGTCCTGACTTTC | NA | TRBJ2-6 | 19 | TRBD1 | TRBV19
CASSFATVITNYGYTF | TGTGCCAGCAGCTTTGCGACAGTCATTACTAACTATGGCTACACCTTC | NA | TRBJ1-2 | 16 | NA | TRBV7-2
CASSSIDRATNQPQHF | TGTGCCAGCAGCTCAATAGACAGGGCCACTAATCAGCCCCAGCATTTT | NA | TRBJ1-5 | 16 | TRBD1 | TRBV7-8
CASSPGQGTGNTIYF | TGTGCCAGCAGCCCAGGACAGGGTACTGGAAACACCATATATTTT | NA | TRBJ1-3 | 15 | TRBD1 | TRBV9
CASSLGTGPYEQYF | TGTGCCAGCAGTTTAGGGACAGGTCCCTACGAGCAGTACTTC | NA | TRBJ2-7 | 14 | TRBD1 | TRBV28
CASSKAADSTEGRAYNSPLHF | TGTGCCAGCAGCAAAGCTGCTGACAGCACGGAGGGCAGGGCCTATAATTCACCCCTCCACTTT | NA | TRBJ1-6 | 21 | NA | TRBV21-1
CASSQDKTRGGEQYF | TGCGCCAGCAGCCAAGACAAGACCAGAGGGGGCGAGCAGTACTTC | NA | TRBJ2-7 | 15 | NA | TRBV4-1
CASSPSGGTDTQYF | TGTGCCAGCTCACCTAGCGGGGGCACAGATACGCAGTATTTT | NA | TRBJ2-3 | 14 | TRBD2 | TRBV9
CASQTGGRKTQYF | TGTGCCAGCCAGACAGGGGGCAGGAAGACCCAGTACTTC | NA | TRBJ2-5 | 13 | TRBD1 | TRBV6-5
CSVRERGDTEAFF | TGCAGCGTCCGCGAGCGGGGAGACACTGAAGCTTTCTTT | NA | TRBJ1-1 | 13 | NA | TRBV29-1
CASSLGLSTDTQYF | TGTGCCAGCAGCCTAGGACTGTCCACAGATACGCAGTATTTT | NA | TRBJ2-3 | 14 | NA | TRBV7-3
CASSAQGEYGYTF | TGTGCCAGCAGTGCACAGGGTGAATATGGCTACACCTTC | NA | TRBJ1-2 | 13 | NA | TRBV2
CASSPLGSGLKIGTQYF | TGTGCCAGCAGCCCTTTGGGTTCAGGATTAAAAATCGGGACCCAGTACTTC | NA | TRBJ2-5 | 17 | NA | TRBV7-2
CASSQQFSEQFF | TGTGCCAGCAGCCAACAATTTAGTGAGCAGTTCTTC | NA | TRBJ2-1 | 12 | NA | TRBV14